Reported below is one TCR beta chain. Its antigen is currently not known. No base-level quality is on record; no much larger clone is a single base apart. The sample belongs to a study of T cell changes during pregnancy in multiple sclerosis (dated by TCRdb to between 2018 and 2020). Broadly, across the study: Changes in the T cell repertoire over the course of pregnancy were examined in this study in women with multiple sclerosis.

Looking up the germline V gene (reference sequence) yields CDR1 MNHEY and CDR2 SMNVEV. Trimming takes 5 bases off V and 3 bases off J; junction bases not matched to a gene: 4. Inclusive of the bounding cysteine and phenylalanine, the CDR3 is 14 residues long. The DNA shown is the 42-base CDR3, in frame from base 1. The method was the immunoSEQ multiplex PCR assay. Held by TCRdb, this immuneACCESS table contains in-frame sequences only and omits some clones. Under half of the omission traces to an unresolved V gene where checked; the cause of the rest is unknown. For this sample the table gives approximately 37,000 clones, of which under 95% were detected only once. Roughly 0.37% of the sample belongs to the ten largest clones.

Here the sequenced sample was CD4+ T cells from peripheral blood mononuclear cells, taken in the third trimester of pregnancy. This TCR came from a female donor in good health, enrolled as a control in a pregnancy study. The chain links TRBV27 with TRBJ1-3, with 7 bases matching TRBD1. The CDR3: CASSLSGGGNTIYF. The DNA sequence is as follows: TGTGCCAGCAGTCTTTCAGGGGGTGGAAACACCATATATTTT.